Each of the 29 T cell receptor beta chains below was sequenced from the same sample in a study of beta chain features in type 1 diabetes. Every isolated RNA sample was fully reverse transcribed, so sequencing captured expressed TCRB transcripts. Sequencing used immunoSEQ multiplex PCR; TCRdb keeps in-frame clones, though not all of them. The table has some 410,000 clones, 11% seen once. Sequencing input: naive CD4+ T cells from blood. These receptors came from a woman younger than 35 in good health.

About this clone: This sample also contains other DNA sequences that code for the same CDR3. The rearrangement joins TRBV30 to TRBJ1-3; D uncertain. Germline V CDR1 and CDR2: GTSNPN, SVGIG (reference sequence). V was pared by 0 bases and J by 0 bases, with 6 bases between. The CDR3 loop spans 14 amino acids. The CDR3 coding sequence is TGTGCCTGGAGTGTCGGGGTCTCTGGAAACACCATATATTTT. Translating it yields CAWSVGVSGNTIYF.

This clone came up a few times. The same CDR3 arises from other DNA sequences in this sample as well. The chain has TRBV29-1 and TRBJ2-3, with 9 bases fitting TRBD1. Germline-derived CDR1 and CDR2 are SQVTM and ANQGSEA. V lost 6 bases and J lost 3; bases outside the gene matches: 1. The CDR3 totals 12 residues. This CDR3 is CSVGTGTDTQYF. CDR3 sequence (DNA): TGCAGCGTGGGGACAGGGACAGATACGCAGTATTTT.

The chain combines TRBV29-1 with TRBJ1-3; 7 bases map to TRBD1. Germline loops: CDR1 SQVTM, CDR2 ANQGSEA. The length of the CDR3 is 15 residues. Trimming took 4 bases from V and 2 from J; bases not matched to a gene: 8. CDR3 amino acids: CSVVPLTGPGNTIYF. DNA of the CDR3: TGCAGCGTTGTCCCCCTGACAGGGCCTGGAAACACCATATATTTT.

V gene TRBV10-3 combines with J gene TRBJ2-7; D ambiguous. Germline CDR1 ENHRY, CDR2 SYGVKD. The germline V and J ends were trimmed by 3 bases and 3 bases, with 6 bases remaining between them. The CDR3 has 12 residues. In nucleotides, the CDR3 is TGTGCCATCAGTGACCGGGTCTACGAGCAGTACTTC. Its translation: CAISDRVYEQYF.

The chain employs TRBV7-9 and TRBJ2-1; D unclear. Germline CDR1 is SEHNR and CDR2 is FQNEAQ (reference sequence). There are 14 residues in the CDR3. Trimming removed 2 bases from V and 12 bases from J, with 17 bases in between. CDR3 residues: CASSLSGLEMRQFF. CDR3 DNA sequence: TGTGCCAGCAGCTTATCTGGGTTAGAAATGAGGCAGTTCTTC.

V gene TRBV6-1 combines with J gene TRBJ1-2; maybe TRBD1 (5 bases). CDR3 length: 13 amino acids. V lost 10 bases and J 2 bases, leaving 14 bases between the germline ends. Germline loops: CDR1 MNHNS, CDR2 SASEGT. This chain's CDR3 is CAIGAGRNYGYTF. The DNA for the CDR3 is TGTGCCATCGGGGCAGGAAGGAACTATGGCTACACCTTC.

A word on this clone: Germline and junction disagree at one end, which may indicate a read error. This chain connects TRBV6-6 to TRBJ2-4; D remains ambiguous. Germline V gene data show CDR1 as MNHNY and CDR2 as SVGAGI (reference sequence). This CDR3 comprises 10 residues. In DNA, the CDR3 is TGTGCCAGCAGTTACTCGATTTGGGACTTC. Translated, it gives CASSYSIWDF.

This clone was detected ten times or more. The chain has TRBV29-1 and TRBJ2-4; TRBD2 aligns across 7 bases. This CDR3 region has 12 residues. The V and J ends lost 4 bases and 8 bases, in that order; junction bases with no gene match: 5. CDR1 and CDR2 (germline): SQVTM, ANQGSEA. CDR3 nucleotides: TGCAGCGTTGTCCAGCGGGGTGACATTCAGTACTTC. It encodes CSVVQRGDIQYF.

This clone was counted a few times. The chain is built from TRBV7-2 and TRBJ2-1; D not certain. The CDR3 runs 17 residues. The V end was cut by 3 bases, the J end by 0 bases, with 15 bases between. Germline CDR1 is SGHTA and CDR2 is FQGNSA. CDR3 loop: CASSFASSGHSYNEQFF. The CDR3 nucleotides are TGTGCCAGCAGCTTCGCCTCTAGTGGCCACTCCTACAATGAGCAGTTCTTC.

The chain couples TRBV29-1 to TRBJ1-2; D might be TRBD1 (5 bases). Germline CDR1 reads SQVTM; CDR2 reads ANQGSEA. The CDR3 spans 12 residues. Trimming took off 6 bases at V and 2 bases at J, with 10 bases between the two ends. The CDR3: CSVGTANYGYTF. As DNA, the CDR3 is TGCAGCGTGGGGACGGCGAACTATGGCTACACCTTC.

This clone occurred many times. The genes are TRBV7-9 and TRBJ2-7; the match to TRBD1 covers 7 bases. Germline CDR1 reads SEHNR; CDR2 reads FQNEAQ (reference sequence). This CDR3 is built from 14 residues. J was trimmed by 6 bases and V by 5 bases; bases with no gene match: 10. CDR3 in amino acids: CASSMHGTEAEQYV. CDR3 nucleotides: TGTGCCAGCAGCATGCACGGGACAGAGGCCGAGCAGTACGTC.

With respect to this clone: The sample carries other DNA sequences with the same CDR3. V usage is TRBV29-1 and J usage is TRBJ2-4, with a tentative D call TRBD1 (5 bases). The ends were cut back, 4 bases at V and 0 bases at J, with 7 bases in the middle. The CDR3 runs to 13 residues. Germline V gene data show CDR1 as SQVTM and CDR2 as ANQGSEA. CDR3 in DNA: TGCAGCGTTGGGGGCAGAGCCAAAAACATTCAGTACTTC. Translation: CSVGGRAKNIQYF. Full variable domain (outside the CDR3, taken from reference TRBV29-1 and TRBJ2-4): SAVISQKPSRDICQRGTSLTIQCQVDSQVTMMFWYRQQPGQSLTLIATANQGSEATYESGFVIDKFPISRPNLTFSTLTVSNMSPEDSSIYLCSVGGRAKNIQYFGAGTRLSVL.

This clone was counted between two and nine times. This chain joins TRBV7-2 and TRBJ2-3, with D uncertain. Germline values: CDR1 SGHTA, CDR2 FQGNSA. Trimming left V 5 bases short and J 1 base short, with 10 bases between. The CDR3 is made up of 14 amino acids. As DNA, the CDR3 is TGTGCCAGCAGCACTCCAAGTCGCACAGATACGCAGTATTTT. This encodes CASSTPSRTDTQYF. Based on the CDR3 plus reference TRBV7-2 and TRBJ2-3, the full variable domain is GAGVSQSPSNKVTEKGKDVELRCDPISGHTALYWYRQSLGQGLEFLIYFQGNSAPDKSGLPSDRFSAERTGGSVSTLTIQRTQQEDSAVYLCASSTPSRTDTQYFGPGTRLTVL.

The chain has TRBV7-8 and TRBJ2-2; 9 nucleotides match TRBD2. The CDR3 totals 15 residues. Germline V gene sequence: CDR1 SGHVS, CDR2 FQNEAQ. The ends lost 6 bases at V and 1 base at J; junction bases unmatched: 3. CDR3: CASRSLAGNTGELFF. In DNA form, the CDR3 reads TGTGCCAGCAGGTCACTAGCGGGGAACACCGGGGAGCTGTTTTTT.

The chain joins TRBV5-1 to TRBJ1-1; D gene ambiguous. The CDR3 extends over 13 amino acids. Trimming stripped 2 bases from V and 1 base from J, with 6 bases between. The germline V gene encodes CDR1 SGHRS and CDR2 YFSETQ. In DNA, the CDR3 is TGCGCCAGCAGCTTCGTGACGAACACTGAAGCTTTCTTT. This sequence encodes CASSFVTNTEAFF. Filled out from reference TRBV5-1 and TRBJ1-1, the complete variable domain reads KAGVTQTPRYLIKTRGQQVTLSCSPISGHRSVSWYQQTPGQGLQFLFEYFSETQRNKGNFPGRFSGRQFSNSRSEMNVSTLELGDSALYLCASSFVTNTEAFFGQGTRLTVV.

This rearrangement joins TRBV4-2 to TRBJ2-3, with D maybe TRBD2 (5 bases). The CDR3 covers 14 residues. Germline loops: CDR1 LGHNA, CDR2 YNFKEQ. Trimming removed 0 bases at V and 5 bases at J, with 9 bases between. Here the CDR3 reads CASSQDRRVDTQYF. The CDR3 DNA reads TGTGCCAGCAGCCAAGATAGGCGGGTAGATACGCAGTATTTT.

This clone showed up just a few times. The chain employs TRBV28 and TRBJ2-4, with TRBD2 as a possible D gene (5 bases). Germline V gene sequence: CDR1 MDHEN, CDR2 SYDVKM. Trimming left V 10 bases short and J 0 bases short, with 7 bases between. This CDR3 region has 12 residues. CDR3 in DNA: TGTGCCATCGGGGTAGCCAAAAACATTCAGTACTTC. Translation: CAIGVAKNIQYF.

The chain uses TRBV27 and TRBJ2-2; TRBD1 matches at 8 bases. CDR3 length: 17 residues. Per germline, CDR1 MNHEY and CDR2 SMNVEV (reference sequence). The V segment lost 6 bases and the J segment 4 bases; nucleotides outside the gene matches: 13. The CDR3 protein is CASRPQQGGFGTGELFF. The CDR3 DNA reads as TGTGCCAGCAGACCCCAACAGGGGGGTTTTGGCACCGGGGAGCTGTTTTTT.

The rearrangement links TRBV9 to TRBJ2-5; TRBD1 agrees at 9 bases. The V and J ends lost 4 bases and 1 base, in that order; junction bases with no gene match: 2. The CDR3 extends over 14 amino acids. CDR1 SGDLS and CDR2 YYNGEE come from the germline V gene. The CDR3 loop reads CASSRTGAQETQYF. In DNA, the CDR3 is TGTGCCAGCAGCCGGACAGGGGCCCAAGAGACCCAGTACTTC. The variable domain in full, with the rest retrieved from reference TRBV9 and TRBJ2-5, is DSGVTQTPKHLITATGQRVTLRCSPRSGDLSVYWYQQSLDQGLQFLIQYYNGEERAKGNILERFSAQQFPDLHSELNLSSLELGDSALYFCASSRTGAQETQYFGPGTRLLVL.

This clone was found a few times. The chain joins TRBV5-4 to TRBJ2-3, with a weak D call TRBD1 (6 bases). V shed 4 bases and J shed 6 bases, with 6 bases lying between them. CDR1 SGHNT and CDR2 YYREEE come from the germline V gene (reference sequence). There are 11 residues in the CDR3. The CDR3 DNA is TGTGCCAGCAGCCAGGGGGATACGCAGTATTTT. This codes for CASSQGDTQYF.

The chain couples TRBV7-2 to TRBJ1-2; possibly TRBD1 for D (6 bases). With 5 bases removed from V and 1 base from J, the gap between germline ends came to 14 bases. This CDR3 comprises 15 residues. CDR1 SGHTA and CDR2 FQGNSA come from the germline V gene. CDR3 in amino acids: CASSKRTGINYGYTF. CDR3 nucleotide sequence: TGTGCCAGCAGCAAGCGAACAGGGATTAACTATGGCTACACCTTC.

This clone was observed a handful of times. The chain has TRBV25-1 and TRBJ1-6, with a possible D match to TRBD1 (5 bases). Germline V gene sequence: CDR1 MGHDK, CDR2 SYGVNS. The CDR3 is 17 residues long. Between the trimmed V and J ends, which lost 6 bases and 5 bases, there was a span of 20 bases. The CDR3 bases are TGTGCCAGCAGGCCGAGTACCGGGGGTGGGGATAATTCACCCCTCCACTTT. This encodes CASRPSTGGGDNSPLHF.

The V call is TRBV2, the J call TRBJ1-1, with 7 bases that match TRBD1. This CDR3 spans 15 amino acids. Germline CDR1 and CDR2: SNHLY and FYNNEI. The V and J ends lost 5 bases and 8 bases, in that order; junction bases with no gene match: 14. The CDR3 here is CASSWGEEGALEAFF. The CDR3 DNA is TGTGCCAGCAGTTGGGGTGAGGAGGGGGCTTTAGAAGCTTTCTTT.

The CDR3 loop is CASSVPSNNGEQFF. CDR3 DNA sequence: TGTGCCAGCAGCGTCCCGTCCAACAATGGTGAGCAGTTCTTC. The genes are TRBV9 and TRBJ2-1; D unclear. CDR1 and CDR2 from the germline V gene are SGDLS and YYNGEE. Trimming left V 2 bases short and J 9 bases short, with 15 bases between. This CDR3 spans 14 amino acids.

This sequence joins TRBV29-1 and TRBJ2-2; D remains ambiguous. CDR3 length: 14 amino acids. Deletions cut 4 bases from V and 1 base from J, with 10 bases between. Germline V gene lookup returns CDR1 SQVTM and CDR2 ANQGSEA. The CDR3 sequence: CSVGPDKNTGELFF. For the CDR3, the DNA is TGCAGCGTTGGGCCAGATAAGAACACCGGGGAGCTGTTTTTT.

This clone has a handful of counts. The chain links TRBV2 to TRBJ1-2; 9 bases map to TRBD1. Germline V gene sequence: CDR1 SNHLY, CDR2 FYNNEI. V shed 6 bases and J 4 bases; nucleotides not matched to a gene: 6. The CDR3 consists of 14 residues. In DNA form, the CDR3 reads TGTGCCAGCAGGAGGACAGGGGAGATCTATGGCTACACCTTC. It translates to CASRRTGEIYGYTF.

This clone was seen many times. This chain links TRBV18 with TRBJ2-1; D is ambiguous. The CDR3 has 13 amino acids. Germline CDR1 reads KGHSH; CDR2 reads LQKENI. V lost 1 base, J lost 12 bases, and 13 bases lay in between. In nucleotides, the CDR3 is TGTGCCAGCTCACCACAGGCAGGAAGAGGGCAGTTCTTC. Translation: CASSPQAGRGQFF.

The V call is TRBV28, the J call TRBJ1-1, with D tentatively TRBD1 (6 bases). Germline CDR1 and CDR2: MDHEN and SYDVKM. The germline V and J ends were trimmed by 4 bases and 10 bases, with 19 bases remaining between them. This CDR3 comprises 14 residues. CDR3 amino acids: CASSSTGGAPAAFF. The CDR3 nucleotides are TGTGCCAGCAGTTCGACCGGGGGGGCCCCGGCAGCTTTCTTT.

The chain carries TRBV4-3 and TRBJ1-2; no definite D call. Germline V gene sequence: CDR1 LGHNA, CDR2 YSLEER. V lost 3 bases, J lost 3 bases, and 14 bases lay in between. The CDR3 contains 15 residues. The CDR3 is CASSHTLKGDYGYTF. The CDR3 DNA is TGCGCCAGCAGCCATACCTTAAAAGGCGACTATGGCTACACCTTC.